Each of the 10 T cell receptor beta chains below was sequenced from the same sample in a study of T cell repertoires in cytomegalovirus infection. TCRdb reanalysed the reads using MiXCR and keeps one entry per CDR3 protein. This table holds some 800,000 distinct CDR3 sequences, roughly 29% found once. No cognate antigen is known for these TCRs. The specimen was cultured CD8+ T cells from PBMCs, collected from culture after CMV antigen stimulation. All receptors derive from a human donor in good health (CMV status not recorded). Some clones in this sample may be carry-over from other donors' samples.

In this sample, this clonotype turned up a few times. The chain combines TRBV27 with TRBJ2-7; D is perhaps TRBD2 (5 bases). Trimming took off 5 bases at V and 7 bases at J, with 18 bases between the two ends. The CDR3 extends over 14 amino acids. The germline CDR1 and CDR2 sequences are MNHEY and SMNVEV (reference sequence). The CDR3 DNA sequence: TGTGCCAGCAGTCCCCCGGGATCCCTACGGGAGCAGTACTTC. It specifies CASSPPGSLREQYF.

CDR3 coding DNA: TGTGCCATCAGTTCTACCGGGTCGTCGGAGACCCAGTACTTC. Residues: CAISSTGSSETQYF. The rearrangement joins TRBV10-3 to TRBJ2-5; D unresolved. This CDR3 contains 14 residues. V dropped 5 bases and J dropped 5 bases, with 15 bases sitting between them. The germline CDR1 and CDR2 sequences are ENHRY and SYGVKD.

The chain employs TRBV6-8 and TRBJ1-5; 7 bases agree with TRBD1. After removal of 7 bases from V and 1 base from J, the junction contained 4 bases not matched to a gene. The CDR3 runs 14 residues. Germline loops: CDR1 MNHGY, CDR2 SAAAGT. CDR3 loop: CASNKQGSNQPQHF. In DNA, the CDR3 is TGTGCCAGCAATAAACAGGGGAGCAATCAGCCCCAGCATTTT.

The chain carries TRBV4-2 and TRBJ2-1, with D perhaps TRBD1 (5 bases). CDR1 is LGHNA, CDR2 YNFKEQ, per germline. The CDR3 covers 16 residues. V lost 0 bases to trimming and J lost 3 bases, with 12 bases between them. In DNA, the CDR3 is TGTGCCAGCAGCCAAGAGCCCAGGGTAAGCTACAATGAGCAGTTCTTC. It is translated as CASSQEPRVSYNEQFF.

This clonotype was observed a few times. The chain employs TRBV6-6 and TRBJ1-3; D remains ambiguous. This CDR3 region has 19 residues. Germline V lookup: CDR1 MNHNY, CDR2 SVGAGI (reference sequence). The V end was cut by 0 bases, the J end by 3 bases, with 21 bases between. Here the CDR3 DNA reads TGTGCCAGCAGTTACTCGACGCCGGTGAGCAGGACTGATGGAAACACCATATATTTT. Its translation is CASSYSTPVSRTDGNTIYF.

The chain is built from TRBV27 and TRBJ2-5; D gene ambiguous. The ends were cut back, 4 bases at V and 4 bases at J, with 22 bases in the middle. Germline V gene lookup returns CDR1 MNHEY and CDR2 SMNVEV (reference sequence). The length of the CDR3 is 17 residues. The CDR3 spells CASSYSLGPPRGETQYF. CDR3 nucleotide sequence: TGTGCCAGCAGTTATTCCCTCGGGCCTCCGCGCGGAGAGACCCAGTACTTC.

This sequence joins TRBV6-6 and TRBJ2-1, with 10 bases that match TRBD2. CDR3 length: 16 amino acids. From germline, CDR1 is MNHNY and CDR2 SVGAGI (reference sequence). Losses at the gene ends were 0 bases for V and 8 bases for J; bases not matched to a gene: 7. The CDR3 spells CASSYSSGGPGDEQFF. Here the CDR3 DNA reads TGTGCCAGCAGTTACTCTAGCGGGGGGCCGGGGGATGAGCAGTTCTTC.

This clonotype was seen more than once but under ten times. The V call is TRBV6-6, the J call TRBJ1-2; D is unclear. V was pared by 4 bases and J by 6 bases, with 12 bases between. The CDR3 runs to 13 residues. Germline V gives CDR1 MNHNY, CDR2 SVGAGI (reference sequence). The CDR3 spells CASSSPSLHGYTF. In nucleotides, the CDR3 is TGTGCCAGCAGTTCCCCGTCTCTCCATGGCTACACCTTC.

A remark on this clonotype: A single base separates this from a much larger clone, so it may be a read error. The rearrangement joins TRBV12-3 or TRBV12-4 to TRBJ2-6; a weak D match, TRBD1 (5 bases). This CDR3 is 14 amino acids long. Trimming took off 6 bases at V and 0 bases at J, with 6 bases between the two ends. This chain's CDR3 is CASRDSSGANVLTF. In nucleotides, the CDR3 is TGTGCCAGCAGAGACAGCTCTGGGGCCAACGTCCTGACTTTC.

This clonotype appeared a few times. V gene TRBV4-1 combines with J gene TRBJ2-1; 7 bases fit TRBD1. Germline CDR1 is MGHRA and CDR2 is YSYEKL. J lost 4 bases, V lost 1 base, and 7 bases had no gene match. CDR3 length: 16 amino acids. In DNA, the CDR3 is TGCGCCAGCAGCCAAGCGGTGGGACAGCTTTACAATGAGCAGTTCTTC. Translated: CASSQAVGQLYNEQFF.